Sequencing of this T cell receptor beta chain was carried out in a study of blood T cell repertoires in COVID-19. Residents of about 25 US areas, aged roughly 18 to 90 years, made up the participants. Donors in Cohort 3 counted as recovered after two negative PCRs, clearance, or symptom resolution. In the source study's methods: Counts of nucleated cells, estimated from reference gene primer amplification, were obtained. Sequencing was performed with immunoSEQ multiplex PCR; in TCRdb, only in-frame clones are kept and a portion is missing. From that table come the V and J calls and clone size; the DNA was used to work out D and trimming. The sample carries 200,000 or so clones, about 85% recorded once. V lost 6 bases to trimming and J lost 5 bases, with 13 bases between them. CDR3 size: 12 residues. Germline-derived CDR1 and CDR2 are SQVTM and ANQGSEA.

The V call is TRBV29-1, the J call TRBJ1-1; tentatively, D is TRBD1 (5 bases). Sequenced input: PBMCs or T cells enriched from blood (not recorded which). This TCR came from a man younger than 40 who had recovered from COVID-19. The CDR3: CSVAREGTEAFF. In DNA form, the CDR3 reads TGCAGCGTGGCCAGGGAAGGGACTGAAGCTTTCTTT.